This TCR beta chain was sequenced in a study of tumor and adjacent non-tumor tissue in lung cancer. TCRbeta libraries were built with three rounds of nested PCR, modified from ARM-PCR. TCRdb redid the calling of the multiplex PCR reads with MiXCR, one entry per CDR3 protein. The table includes about 98,000 distinct CDR3 sequences, less than 85% detected once. Per the germline V gene, CDR1 is SGHAT and CDR2 is FQNNGV. This CDR3 spans 13 amino acids. Trimming shortened V by 10 bases and J by 5 bases, and 15 bases separated the two germline ends. This sample's RNA came from whole unsorted tissue. Distant lung tissue was collected more than 3 cm away from the tumor edge.

The chain links TRBV11-2 to TRBJ2-1; no firm D call. This clonotype was sampled from a man aged 55-75 years with small cell lung cancer. Sequenced sample: distant non-tumor lung tissue. The CDR3 DNA reads TGTGCCAACAACTTAAGGCGCAACAATGAGCAGTTCTTC. As protein: CANNLRRNNEQFF.